This T cell receptor (beta chain) was sequenced for a study of cytomegalovirus exposure and HLA in healthy donors. Study overall: Within the Caucasian-associated ancestry cluster were around 81% of the 398 genotyped donors. Study-wide results and caveats: Data from an earlier analysis indicated that most TCR beta V segments were productive either about 90% or about 30% of the time. Based on reports, TCR beta sequences accurately predicted HLA-A and HLA-B alleles for most subjects. Across donors, sequencing depth was assumed by presence/absence analyses to be roughly uniform.

J was trimmed by 6 bases and V by 4 bases; bases with no gene match: 5. The germline gives CDR1 WSHSY, CDR2 SAAADI. The CDR3 extends over 13 amino acids. PCR used 60 Vbeta primers and 13 Jbeta primers. Produced via immunoSEQ multiplex PCR; TCRdb's table is partial and in-frame only. The sample lists 150,000 to 200,000 clones, over 70% seen once, with around 3.2% in the top ten. Turning to this clone: Antigen: not known.

V is TRBV10-2 and J is TRBJ2-7; 8 bases are shared with TRBD1. The clonotype originates from a female donor in good health and CMV-seronegative. Sequenced sample: PBMCs. The CDR3 coding sequence is TGCGCCAGCAGTGTACAGGGGGGTGGCGAGCAGTACTTC. Translated, it gives CASSVQGGGEQYF.